The rows below give T cell receptor beta chains drawn from one sample of a study of CD8+ T cells in alopecia areata. TCRdb's copy holds only in-frame clones and misses some; the assay was immunoSEQ multiplex PCR. The sample records 150,000 or so clones, about 87% being singletons. The input for sequencing was CD8+ T cells sorted from blood, taken at week 0. The receptor source for this set is a human donor with alopecia areata. Both conserved end residues are part of each CDR3. The D gene is left open where the match is weak. The listing skips clone size in some rows; elsewhere it reads once, few, many or a size class.

len	v_gene	d_gene	j_gene	abundance	CDR3nt	CDR3aa
14	TRBV27	-	TRBJ1-4	once	TGTGCCAGCAGTTTTCTACAGGGCGGTGAAAAACTGTTTTTT	CASSFLQGGEKLFF
16	TRBV4-1	-	TRBJ1-2	-	TGCGCCAGCAGCCAAGAAGGGGGGAATAATAACTATGGCTACACCTTC	CASSQEGGNNNYGYTF
15	TRBV9	TRBD2	TRBJ2-1	-	TGTGCCAGCAGCGTAGCCAGCGGGACCTACAATGAGCAGTTCTTC	CASSVASGTYNEQFF
15	TRBV2	-	TRBJ2-7	-	TGTGCCAGCAGTGAATATGGTCAGGGCAGTGGAGAGCAGTACTTC	CASSEYGQGSGEQYF
14	TRBV19	TRBD1	TRBJ2-1	many	TGTGCCAGTAGTACAGGGGGCGACTACAATGAGCAGTTCTTC	CASSTGGDYNEQFF
14	TRBV27	-	TRBJ1-2	-	TGTGCCAGTAGACCCATTGGGGGGGGCGATGGCTACACCTTC	CASRPIGGGDGYTF
15	TRBV27	TRBD2	TRBJ2-3	-	TGTGCCAGCAGCCTAATAGCGGGAGTCACAGATACGCAGTATTTT	CASSLIAGVTDTQYF
14	TRBV5-4	-	TRBJ1-1	once	TGTGCCAGCAGCTTGGATGTCCTGAACACTGAAGCTTTCTTT	CASSLDVLNTEAFF
17	TRBV11-2	TRBD2	TRBJ2-1	-	TGTGCCAGCAGCTCCTACCTTAGCGGGGGGCCTCGCAATGAGCAGTTCTTC	CASSSYLSGGPRNEQFF
12	TRBV11-3	-	TRBJ2-7	-	TGTGCCAGCAGCTTAGGGCAGGACGAGCAGTACTTC	CASSLGQDEQYF
12	TRBV6-5	-	TRBJ1-2	-	TGTGCCAGCGCGACGGGCTCCGGGGGCTACACCTTC	CASATGSGGYTF
14	TRBV27	-	TRBJ1-1	-	TGTGCCAGCAGTTTATCATCAGGGGCCACTGAAGCTTTCTTT	CASSLSSGATEAFF
15	TRBV7-2	TRBD2	TRBJ2-1	-	TGTGCCAGCAGCTGGGGACTAGTGGAACGAAATGAGCAGTTCTTC	CASSWGLVERNEQFF
14	TRBV5-4	TRBD1	TRBJ1-1	-	TGTGCCAGCAGCTTCGGGACAGGGGGCACTGAAGCTTTCTTT	CASSFGTGGTEAFF
14	TRBV9	-	TRBJ1-2	-	TGTGCCAGCAGCGTGGATGGTGGTTACTATGGCTACACCTTC	CASSVDGGYYGYTF
14	TRBV10-3	-	TRBJ2-7	-	TGTGCCATCAGTGTGGACAAGTTCCCCTACGAGCAGTACTTC	CAISVDKFPYEQYF
17	TRBV7-9	-	TRBJ2-3	-	TGTGCCAGCAGCGTCCTGGCGGGGGACAGTAGCACAGATACGCAGTATTTT	CASSVLAGDSSTDTQYF
14	TRBV9	TRBD2	TRBJ2-1	-	TGTGCCAGCAGCCCCGGGACTAGCGGGACTAAGCAGTTCTTC	CASSPGTSGTKQFF
15	TRBV29-1	-	TRBJ2-1	-	TGCAGCGTTGAAGGGGAACAGAGCTCCTACAATGAGCAGTTCTTC	CSVEGEQSSYNEQFF
15	TRBV6-6	-	TRBJ2-7	-	TGTGCCAGCAGTCCACGCGGACGACTCAGCGTTGAGCAGTACTTC	CASSPRGRLSVEQYF
17	TRBV19	-	TRBJ2-7	-	TGTGCCAGTAGTATAGATCTATTCGGGGAGTACTCCTACGAGCAGTACTTC	CASSIDLFGEYSYEQYF
16	TRBV7-9	-	TRBJ2-1	-	TGTGCCAGCAGCTTAGGCGGGGAAAGCTCCTACAATGAGCAGTTCTTC	CASSLGGESSYNEQFF
13	TRBV29-1	-	TRBJ2-5	-	TGCAGCGTTGAAACCCAGGGGACGGAGACCCAGTACTTC	CSVETQGTETQYF
13	TRBV4-1	-	TRBJ2-3	once	TGCGCCAGCAGCCCAGGGGGCACAGATACGCAGTATTTT	CASSPGGTDTQYF
13	TRBV6-5	-	TRBJ2-3	-	TGTGCCAGCAGGGCCGGCGCTGCAGATACGCAGTATTTT	CASRAGAADTQYF
16	TRBV29-1	TRBD2	TRBJ2-3	once	TGCAGCGTTGAAAGGGCTAGCGGTAACCCCACAGATACGCAGTATTTT	CSVERASGNPTDTQYF
16	TRBV7-2	-	TRBJ2-3	-	TGTGCCAGCAGCTCCCGCGTGGGGCCTAGCACAGATACGCAGTATTTT	CASSSRVGPSTDTQYF
14	TRBV11-1	-	TRBJ2-7	-	TGTGCCAGCTCTACCCGGGACAAGGCCTACGAGCAGTACTTC	CASSTRDKAYEQYF
14	TRBV5-1	-	TRBJ2-7	-	TGCGCCAGCAGCGCAACAGGGACCACCTACGAGCAGTACTTC	CASSATGTTYEQYF
17	TRBV6-1	TRBD2	TRBJ2-2	-	TGTGCCAGCAGTGAAATGCTAGCGGGCCGGAACACCGGGGAGCTGTTTTTT	CASSEMLAGRNTGELFF
16	TRBV14	TRBD2	TRBJ2-1	-	TGTGCCAGCAGCCAAGATTTCGCGGGAGCTTTTGGTGAGCAGTTCTTC	CASSQDFAGAFGEQFF
14	TRBV27	TRBD2	TRBJ2-1	-	TGTGCCAGCAAGGGGAGCGGGGCTTACAATGAGCAGTTCTTC	CASKGSGAYNEQFF
12	TRBV7-8	-	TRBJ2-7	-	TGTGCCAGCAGCTTTGTCTCCTACGAGCAGTACTTC	CASSFVSYEQYF
16	TRBV11-3	-	TRBJ2-3	once	TGTGCCAGCAGCGCGAGGGGGAATCTCGGGGCAGATACGCAGTATTTT	CASSARGNLGADTQYF